The 18 T cell receptor beta chains presented below share a single source sample, sequenced in a study of identical twins. TCRdb passed the 5' RACE reads through MiXCR, listing each CDR3 protein once. The repertoire holds approximately 600,000 distinct CDR3 sequences, with just under 10% as singletons. Another study also made use of these data, one on yellow fever vaccine responses in identical twins.

Material for sequencing was PBMCs. The receptors here all came from a woman younger than 35 in good health.

Note on this clonotype: A much larger clonotype is one base distant, so this may be a read error. The J gene is TRBJ2-7, the V gene TRBV6-5; D unresolved. Germline V lookup: CDR1 MNHEY, CDR2 SVGAGI. This CDR3 spans 12 amino acids. CDR3 amino acids: CASSYSGNEQNF. Written as DNA, the CDR3 is TGTGCCAGCAGTTACTCGGGGAACGAGCAGAACTTC.

This clonotype has a handful of counts. V usage is TRBV20-1 and J usage is TRBJ2-3; D might be TRBD2 (6 bases). Between the trimmed V and J ends, which lost 1 base and 0 bases, there was a span of 14 bases. The CDR3 runs to 16 residues. Germline V CDR1 and CDR2: DFQATT, SNEGSKA (reference sequence). In DNA form, the CDR3 reads TGCAGTGCTAGAGTTGCGGGGAGGCTCAGCACAGATACGCAGTATTTT. It encodes CSARVAGRLSTDTQYF.

This clonotype was observed a handful of times. The chain uses TRBV6-1 and TRBJ2-7; D is possibly TRBD1 (7 bases). The CDR3 has 16 amino acids. The V end lost 1 base, the J end lost 6 bases, and 19 bases lay between the germline ends. The germline CDR1 and CDR2 sequences are MNHNS and SASEGT. The CDR3 nucleotides read TGTGCCAGCAGTGAAGGGTACGGGGCAGGGGGGATCGAGCAGTACTTC. Amino acids: CASSEGYGAGGIEQYF.

This clonotype was found many times. The gene calls are TRBV7-2 and TRBJ2-2; TRBD1 or TRBD2 may be the D gene (7 bases each). V was cut by 4 bases and J by 5 bases, with 17 bases left in between. The CDR3 consists of 16 residues. Germline CDR1 SGHTA, CDR2 FQGNSA. The CDR3 DNA sequence: TGTGCCAGCAGCTCGCCCGACAGGGAGGGGACCGGGGAGCTGTTTTTT. This gives the protein CASSSPDREGTGELFF.

The table lists this clonotype with a few counts. The rearrangement joins TRBV28 to TRBJ2-7, with D perhaps matching TRBD1 or TRBD2 (5 bases each). Germline assignment: CDR1 MDHEN and CDR2 SYDVKM. CDR3 length: 13 residues. Written as DNA, the CDR3 is TGTGCGGAGAGAGGGCCAGGGTTTTTCGAGCAGTACTTC. Translating it yields CAERGPGFFEQYF.

The gene calls are TRBV11-2 and TRBJ2-1; D might be TRBD1 or TRBD2, each matching 6 bases. In germline, CDR1 is SGHAT, CDR2 FQNNGV. V lost 1 base and J 0 bases, leaving 19 bases between the germline ends. The CDR3 loop spans 19 amino acids. In nucleotides, the CDR3 is TGTGCCAGCAGCTTAGGGGGGGTGGGGGCCTCAAGCTCCTACAATGAGCAGTTCTTC. It codes for CASSLGGVGASSSYNEQFF.

This clonotype has just a few counts. The rearrangement joins TRBV3-1 to TRBJ2-5, with D possibly matching TRBD2 (7 bases). This CDR3 has 15 residues. Germline V gene data show CDR1 as LGHDT and CDR2 as YNNKEL (reference sequence). V dropped 3 bases and J dropped 5 bases, with 16 bases sitting between them. CDR3 in amino acids: CASSQGRGVGETQYF. The CDR3 DNA reads as TGTGCCAGCAGCCAGGGGAGGGGGGTCGGGGAGACCCAGTACTTC.

The sample holds many counts of this clonotype. This chain links TRBV4-1 with TRBJ2-7, with 7 positions matching TRBD1. The ends lost 4 bases at V and 3 bases at J; junction bases unmatched: 12. This CDR3 has 16 amino acids. Per the germline V gene, CDR1 is MGHRA and CDR2 is YSYEKL. In DNA, the CDR3 is TGCGCCAGCAGCCCTCCGGGACAGCGATCGTACTACGAGCAGTACTTC. Amino acids: CASSPPGQRSYYEQYF.

This chain links TRBV20-1 with TRBJ2-7; TRBD1 is a possible D gene (6 bases). The CDR3 has 14 amino acids. The ends were cut back, 8 bases at V and 3 bases at J, with 20 bases in the middle. In germline, CDR1 is DFQATT, CDR2 SNEGSKA (reference sequence). This chain's CDR3 is CSCVDRDKNYEQYF. CDR3 bases: TGCAGTTGCGTAGACCGGGACAAGAACTACGAGCAGTACTTC.

The V gene is TRBV5-1, the J gene TRBJ2-5; D ambiguous. Looked up from germline, CDR1 is SGHRS and CDR2 is YFSETQ. The CDR3 is 14 amino acids. The V end lost 5 bases, the J end lost 1 base, and 12 bases lay between the germline ends. This CDR3 is CASSYVLSQETQYF. The CDR3 DNA reads as TGCGCCAGCAGTTACGTCTTATCCCAAGAGACCCAGTACTTC. Drawing the rest from reference TRBV5-1 and TRBJ2-5, the complete variable domain is KAGVTQTPRYLIKTRGQQVTLSCSPISGHRSVSWYQQTPGQGLQFLFEYFSETQRNKGNFPGRFSGRQFSNSRSEMNVSTLELGDSALYLCASSYVLSQETQYFGPGTRLLVL.

V usage is TRBV20-1 and J usage is TRBJ2-3; 9 bases fit TRBD1. The CDR3 is made up of 17 amino acids. Germline CDR1 is DFQATT and CDR2 is SNEGSKA (reference sequence). V dropped 0 bases and J dropped 0; count of bases not matched to a gene: 7. The CDR3 is CSARDGAGQGSTDTQYF. CDR3 coding DNA: TGCAGTGCTAGAGATGGGGCGGGACAGGGTAGCACAGATACGCAGTATTTT.

In nucleotides, the CDR3 is TGTGCCATCAGTGAGTTGACAGGGGGCAAGTACGAGCAGTACTTC. Translation gives CAISELTGGKYEQYF. The chain couples TRBV10-3 to TRBJ2-7, with 10 bases lining up with TRBD1. The germline CDR1 and CDR2 sequences are ENHRY and SYGVKD. The CDR3 is made up of 15 amino acids. After removal of 1 base from V and 4 bases from J, the junction contained 4 bases not matched to a gene.

This clonotype was recorded a few times. CDR3 DNA sequence: TGCAGTGCTAGAGGTCCTCATGACGGGAACACTGAAGCTTTCTTT. This codes for CSARGPHDGNTEAFF. J is TRBJ1-1 and V is TRBV20-1; D is unclear. This CDR3 has 15 amino acids. The germline CDR1 and CDR2 sequences are DFQATT and SNEGSKA (reference sequence). Between the trimmed V and J ends, which lost 1 base and 1 base, there was a span of 13 bases.

This clonotype came up many times. The rearrangement joins TRBV12-3 or TRBV12-4 to TRBJ2-3; 11 nucleotides line up with TRBD2. V dropped 5 bases and J dropped 7; count of bases not matched to a gene: 8. This CDR3 has 15 amino acids. DNA for the CDR3: TGTGCCAGCAGTCGTAGCGGGGGGGCCTCGAATACGCAGTATTTT. This encodes CASSRSGGASNTQYF.

V gene TRBV5-5 combines with J gene TRBJ1-5; 12 nucleotides line up with TRBD1. The CDR3 length is 18 residues. V was pared by 4 bases and J by 2 bases, with 10 bases of the junction left unmatched. CDR1 and CDR2 (germline): SGHKS, YYEKEE (reference sequence). Here the CDR3 reads CASSKQGQGARGNQPQHF. CDR3 sequence (DNA): TGTGCCAGCAGCAAGCAGGGACAGGGGGCTCGGGGCAATCAGCCCCAGCATTTT.

This clonotype was recorded at least ten times. The rearrangement joins TRBV24-1 to TRBJ2-2; 11 bases are shared with TRBD2. Germline-derived CDR1 and CDR2 are KGHDR and SFDVKD. The CDR3 contains 15 residues. V dropped 6 bases and J dropped 7; count of bases not matched to a gene: 6. The CDR3: CATSTLAGDGGELFF. The CDR3 DNA reads as TGTGCCACCAGTACACTAGCGGGAGATGGCGGGGAGCTGTTTTTT.

This clonotype was observed a few times. The gene calls are TRBV5-1 and TRBJ2-3, with 11 nucleotides matching TRBD1. Per the germline V gene, CDR1 is SGHRS and CDR2 is YFSETQ. The CDR3 runs 16 residues. Losses at the gene ends were 2 bases for V and 1 base for J; bases not matched to a gene: 3. The CDR3 reads CASSLRTGGGTDTQYF. CDR3 nucleotide sequence: TGCGCCAGCAGCTTACGGACAGGGGGCGGCACAGATACGCAGTATTTT.

This clonotype was observed many times. J is TRBJ2-6 and V is TRBV29-1; perhaps D is TRBD1 or TRBD2 (6 bases each). With 6 bases removed from V and 12 bases from J, the gap between germline ends came to 12 bases. Germline lookup yields CDR1 SQVTM and CDR2 ANQGSEA. The CDR3 has 11 residues. The CDR3 sequence is CSVGGGPVLTF. DNA of the CDR3: TGCAGCGTCGGTGGGGGGCCCGTCCTGACTTTC.